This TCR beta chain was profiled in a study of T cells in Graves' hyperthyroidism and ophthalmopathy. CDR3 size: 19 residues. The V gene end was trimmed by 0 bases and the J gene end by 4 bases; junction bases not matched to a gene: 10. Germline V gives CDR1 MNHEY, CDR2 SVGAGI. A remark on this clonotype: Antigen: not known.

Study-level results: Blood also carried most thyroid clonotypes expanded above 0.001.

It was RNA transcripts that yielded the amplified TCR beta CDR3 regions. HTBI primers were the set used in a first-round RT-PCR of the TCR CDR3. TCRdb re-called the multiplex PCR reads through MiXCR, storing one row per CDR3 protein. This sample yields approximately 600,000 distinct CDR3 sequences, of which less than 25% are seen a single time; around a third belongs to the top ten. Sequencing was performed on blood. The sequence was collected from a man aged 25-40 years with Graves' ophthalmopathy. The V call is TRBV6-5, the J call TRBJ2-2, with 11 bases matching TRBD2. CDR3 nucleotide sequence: TGTGCCAGCAGTTACTCGGGGGAGCTAGCGGGAGGCAGCACCGGGGAGCTGTTTTTT. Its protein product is CASSYSGELAGGSTGELFF.